A single sample gave rise to the 3 T cell receptor beta chains below, sequenced in a study of Ad26.COV2.S vaccination and SARS-CoV-2 variants. Treatment in this sample: around 19 received Ad26.COV2.S at low or high dose, single or two shots; about five received placebo; per-sample allocation not given. Sampling was performed 63 days after the first vaccine or placebo injection. The protocol was immunoSEQ multiplex PCR, while the TCRdb copy is restricted to in-frame clones and leaves out a portion. The sample lists hundreds of thousands of clones, 89% occurring once. The sequences come from peripheral blood, collected in a trial of Ad26.COV2.S vaccine versus placebo. These receptors all stem from a person aged 18-60 years who received the Ad26.COV2.S COVID-19 vaccine or a placebo.

J is TRBJ2-7 and V is TRBV6-5; D is undetermined. The CDR3 consists of 13 residues. Per germline, CDR1 MNHEY and CDR2 SVGAGI. The V end lost 6 bases, the J end lost 4 bases, and 13 bases lay between the germline ends. CDR3 protein: CASRTGRAYEQYF. CDR3 bases: TGTGCCAGCAGAACCGGACGGGCGTACGAGCAGTACTTC.

The rearrangement uses TRBV14 and TRBJ2-1; D is undetermined. The CDR3 contains 13 residues. Looked up from germline, CDR1 is SGHDN and CDR2 is FVKESK. The germline V and J ends were trimmed by 4 bases and 7 bases, with 11 bases remaining between them. CDR3: CASSPVQLNEQFF. The CDR3, as DNA: TGTGCCAGCAGCCCTGTTCAACTGAATGAGCAGTTCTTC.

As DNA, the CDR3 is TGTGCCAGCAGCCAAGGGACAGGGAAACACTACGAGCAGTACTTC. The encoded protein is CASSQGTGKHYEQYF. The chain links TRBV14 to TRBJ2-7; 8 nucleotides match TRBD1. V lost 1 base, J lost 3 bases, and 5 bases stayed unmatched. Looked up from germline, CDR1 is SGHDN and CDR2 is FVKESK. The CDR3 length is 15 residues.